These T cell receptor beta chains were read from a single sample in a study of radiation and T cells in renal cell carcinoma. The method was immunoSEQ multiplex PCR; TCRdb's version includes in-frame clones alone and lacks a portion of them. This sample has 10,000 to 15,000 clones, with roughly 34% found just once. Sequencing used tumor tissue, obtained from a patient whose treatment included radiotherapy and nephrectomy. Every receptor here comes from a man between 60 and 75 years old with renal cell carcinoma. Both conserved end residues are part of each CDR3.

v_gene	j_gene	CDR3aa
TRBV29-1	TRBJ1-4	CSVEGQGSSEKLFF
TRBV6-1	TRBJ1-2	CASREATGGLIGKGYTF
TRBV29-1	TRBJ2-3	CSASSSIDTQYF
TRBV30	TRBJ1-2	CAWSSGSLGYTF
TRBV29-1	TRBJ2-7	CSAGLASGYEQYF
TRBV9	TRBJ2-1	CASSDSGTGPYNEQFF
TRBV6-6	TRBJ1-6	CATLYGDSPLHF
TRBV6-5	TRBJ1-2	CASSGGQGTPYGYTF
TRBV30	TRBJ1-2	CAWSTPYGYTF
TRBV9	TRBJ2-7	CASSVGSPTSGAYEQYF